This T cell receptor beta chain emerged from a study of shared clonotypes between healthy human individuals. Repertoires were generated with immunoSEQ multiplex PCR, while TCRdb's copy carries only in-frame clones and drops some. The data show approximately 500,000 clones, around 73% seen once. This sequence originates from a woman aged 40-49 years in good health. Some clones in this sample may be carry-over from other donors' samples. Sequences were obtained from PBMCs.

CDR3 nucleotides: TGTGCCATCAGTGAGGCGGGCCAAGAGACCCAGTACTTC. Residues: CAISEAGQETQYF. The V and J genes are TRBV10-3 and TRBJ2-5, with a weak D call TRBD2 (5 bases). The germline V gene has CDR1 ENHRY and CDR2 SYGVKD. The V end was cut by 2 bases, the J end by 1 base, with 5 bases between. The CDR3 covers 13 residues.